The clone carrying this T cell receptor (beta chain) was observed a handful of times. Per the germline V gene, CDR1 is MNHNS and CDR2 is SASEGT. This CDR3 is 13 amino acids long. Trimming cost V 4 bases and J 4 bases, with 8 bases left between them. These data come from a study of OX40 agonist ivuxolimab in advanced cancers. Study background: There were three patients with partial responses, one having hepatocellular carcinoma and two cutaneous melanoma.

Here immunoSEQ multiplex PCR was the method, and the copy in TCRdb shows in-frame clones only, minus some. The sample carries approximately 72,000 clones, 65% to 85% recorded once. The sample here was CD4+ or CD8+ T cells sorted from blood, taken in a trial of the OX40 agonist ivuxolimab. The V and J genes are TRBV6-1 and TRBJ1-5; D remains unclear. This TCR derives from an adult with an advanced solid tumor such as melanoma, head and neck, liver or kidney cancer. The CDR3, as DNA: TGTGCCAGCAGTGGGGAGCTTAATCAGCCCCAGCATTTT. It specifies CASSGELNQPQHF.